This T cell receptor (beta chain) was identified during a study of T cell responses to AZD1222 COVID-19 vaccine. Study-level findings and limits: Regions left unmutated in variants are reportedly the target of nearly half of spike-specific TCRs.

Data came from immunoSEQ multiplex PCR; TCRdb stores just in-frame clones and leaves some out. In the table there are under 150,000 clones, just under 95% of which are singletons. In germline, CDR1 is SGHVS, CDR2 FQNEAQ. The CDR3 is made up of 14 amino acids. Trimming pared 2 bases from V and 2 bases from J, leaving 10 bases between. This clone was recorded only once. Its specificity is unknown. The chain is built from TRBV7-8 and TRBJ2-7; no clear D. The receptor was derived from an adult in good health. The input for sequencing was peripheral blood, taken on day 0 of AZD1222 vaccination. The CDR3 sequence: CASSLSISAYEQYF. DNA of the CDR3: TGTGCCAGCAGCTTATCCATTAGTGCCTACGAGCAGTACTTC.